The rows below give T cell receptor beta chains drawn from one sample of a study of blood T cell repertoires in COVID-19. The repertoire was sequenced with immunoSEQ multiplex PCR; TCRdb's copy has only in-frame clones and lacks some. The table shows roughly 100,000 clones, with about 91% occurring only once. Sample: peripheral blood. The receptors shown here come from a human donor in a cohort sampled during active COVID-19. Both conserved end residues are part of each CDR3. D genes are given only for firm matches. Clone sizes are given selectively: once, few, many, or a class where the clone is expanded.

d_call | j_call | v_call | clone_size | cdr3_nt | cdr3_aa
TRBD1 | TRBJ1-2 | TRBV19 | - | TGTGCCAGCAGGACAGGGGGCGCGAGTGGCTACACCTTC | CASRTGGASGYTF
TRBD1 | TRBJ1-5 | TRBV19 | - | TGTGCCAGTAGTAAACAGGGGGGACAGCCCCAGCATTTT | CASSKQGGQPQHF
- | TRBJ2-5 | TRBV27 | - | TGTGCCACCACGCCTACGACAGGTTCTGAGGAGACCCAGTACTTC | CATTPTTGSEETQYF
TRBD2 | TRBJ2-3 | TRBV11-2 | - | TGTGCCAGCAGCGCCACCACGGGACTAGTTGCAGATACGCAGTATTTT | CASSATTGLVADTQYF
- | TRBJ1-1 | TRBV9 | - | TGTGCCAGCAGCCCGGGGGGGGTCAACACTGAAGCTTTCTTT | CASSPGGVNTEAFF
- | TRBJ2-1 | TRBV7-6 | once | TGTGCCAGCAGCTTAGATGAGGGGGCCTACAATGAGCAGTTCTTC | CASSLDEGAYNEQFF
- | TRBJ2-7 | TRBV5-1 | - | TGCGCCAGCAGCTTGGGAGCGACAGCGAGATCGGACGAGCAGTACTTC | CASSLGATARSDEQYF
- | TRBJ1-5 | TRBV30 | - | TGTGCCTGGTCGCGCCTCAGAGCAGGCGGGAAGGGCAATCAGCCCCAGCATTTT | CAWSRLRAGGKGNQPQHF
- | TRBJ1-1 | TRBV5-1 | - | TGCGCCAGCAGCCCGGCCGGGGGGGCCCAGAACACTGAAGCTTTCTTT | CASSPAGGAQNTEAFF
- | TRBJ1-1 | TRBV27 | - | TGTGCCAGCAGTCTACAGGGGAACACTGAAGCTTTCTTT | CASSLQGNTEAFF
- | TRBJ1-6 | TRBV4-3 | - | TGCGCCAGCAGCCAAGATCTACCCCAGGCGTCGAATTCACCCCTCCACTTT | CASSQDLPQASNSPLHF
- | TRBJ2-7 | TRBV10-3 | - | TGTGCCATCAGTGGTGGAGGGGGAGGGTACGAGCAGTACTTC | CAISGGGGGYEQYF
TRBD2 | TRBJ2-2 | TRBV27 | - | TGTGCCAGCAACGCACTAGCGGGAGGAACCGGGGAGCTGTTTTTT | CASNALAGGTGELFF
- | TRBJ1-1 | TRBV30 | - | TGTGCCTGGAGTAGGAGCAGGGCGAACACTGAAGCTTTCTTT | CAWSRSRANTEAFF
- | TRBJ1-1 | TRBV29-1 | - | TGCAGCGTTGGACATATGAACACTGAAGCTTTCTTT | CSVGHMNTEAFF
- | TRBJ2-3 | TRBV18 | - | TGTGCCAGCTCACCCCGCCGGACAGATACGCAGTATTTT | CASSPRRTDTQYF
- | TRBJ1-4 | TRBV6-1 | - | TGTGCCAGCAGTGAAATGGGGGGAACTAATGAAAAACTGTTTTTT | CASSEMGGTNEKLFF
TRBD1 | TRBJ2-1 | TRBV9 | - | TGTGCCAGCAGCCCAGACATGGGCAGGGGGAATGAGCAGTTCTTC | CASSPDMGRGNEQFF
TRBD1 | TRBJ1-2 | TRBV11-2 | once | TGTGCCAGCAGCTTCAGGGACAGGGGGGGCGGCTACACCTTC | CASSFRDRGGGYTF
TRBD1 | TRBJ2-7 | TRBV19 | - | TGTGCCAGTAGTCACGGTTCCGGGACAGGGGCTTCCTACGAGCAGTACTTC | CASSHGSGTGASYEQYF
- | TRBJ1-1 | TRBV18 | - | TGTGCCAGCTCACCGAGTATGAACACTGAAGCTTTCTTT | CASSPSMNTEAFF
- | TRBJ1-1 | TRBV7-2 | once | TGTGCCAGCAGCTTCAATTCGAACACTGAAGCTTTCTTT | CASSFNSNTEAFF
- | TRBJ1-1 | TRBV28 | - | TGTGCCAGCATACGGGGTTACGGATTGACTGAAGCTTTCTTT | CASIRGYGLTEAFF
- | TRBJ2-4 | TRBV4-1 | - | TGCGCCAGCAGCCAAGAAGGGGGGGGAAACATTCAGTACTTC | CASSQEGGGNIQYF
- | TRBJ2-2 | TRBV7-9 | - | TGTGCCAGCAGCCAGCGTGACGGGGAGCTGTTTTTT | CASSQRDGELFF
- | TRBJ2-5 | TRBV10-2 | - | TGCGCCAGCAGTGAGCCCAGACTAGGCCAAGAGACCCAGTACTTC | CASSEPRLGQETQYF
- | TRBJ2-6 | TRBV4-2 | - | TGTGCCAGCAGCCAAGAGGGGGGATCCGGGGCCAACGTCCTGACTTTC | CASSQEGGSGANVLTF
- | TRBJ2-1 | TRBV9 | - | TGTGCCAGCAGCGTAGCCCAGTACAATGAGCAGTTCTTC | CASSVAQYNEQFF
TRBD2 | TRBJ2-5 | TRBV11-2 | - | TGTGCCAGCAGCTTGCAGCGGGAGGGTCAGGAGACCCAGTACTTC | CASSLQREGQETQYF
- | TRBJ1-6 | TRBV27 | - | TGTGCCAGCAGTTTGGGAGGCGGCTATAATTCACCCCTCCACTTT | CASSLGGGYNSPLHF
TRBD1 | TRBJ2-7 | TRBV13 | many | TGTGCCAGCAGCGCCCCGGGACAGGGATCCTACGAGCAGTACTTC | CASSAPGQGSYEQYF
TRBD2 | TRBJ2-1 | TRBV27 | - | TGTGCCAGCAGAGAACTAGCGGGGTCCTACAATGAGCAGTTCTTC | CASRELAGSYNEQFF
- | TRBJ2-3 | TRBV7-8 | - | TGTGCCAGCAGCCCCCGACTAGAGGGAGATACGCAGTATTTT | CASSPRLEGDTQYF
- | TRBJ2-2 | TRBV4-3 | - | TGCGCCAGCAGCCAAGCTTTGAGTGCCGGGGAGCTGTTTTTT | CASSQALSAGELFF